These 8 T cell receptor beta chains originate from one sample sequenced in a study of shared clonotypes between healthy human individuals. Some clones are missing from TCRdb's copy, which holds only in-frame ones; the method was immunoSEQ multiplex PCR. Here the sample spans millions of clones, approximately 95% being singletons. Sequencing was carried out using naive CD4+ T cells from PBMCs. Subset: CD45RA+ positively selected. The receptor source for this set is a man between 18 and 29 years old in good health. Some clones in this sample may be carry-over from other donors' samples.

This chain uses TRBV5-5 with TRBJ2-5; a weak D match, TRBD1 (5 bases). V lost 4 bases and J 9 bases, leaving 13 bases between the germline ends. Per the germline V gene, CDR1 is SGHKS and CDR2 is YYEKEE (reference sequence). The CDR3 covers 12 residues. The CDR3 is CASSTPEGAQYF. The DNA of the CDR3 is TGTGCCAGCAGCACCCCAGAAGGGGCCCAGTACTTC.

The gene calls are TRBV5-1 and TRBJ2-7; D is unresolved. The V and J ends lost 4 bases and 2 bases respectively, with 10 bases between them. The CDR3 is 13 amino acids. CDR1 is SGHRS and CDR2 is YFSETQ in the germline V gene. The CDR3 loop reads CASSVTLTYEQYF. CDR3 DNA sequence: TGCGCCAGCAGCGTGACTCTAACCTACGAGCAGTACTTC.

The gene calls are TRBV6-1 and TRBJ2-7, with a possible D match to TRBD1 (6 bases). This CDR3 has 14 residues. Germline CDR1 reads MNHNS; CDR2 reads SASEGT. The V end lost 3 bases, the J end lost 3 bases, and 12 bases lay between the germline ends. CDR3 in DNA: TGTGCCAGCAGTGACAGGGGTCCCCTCTACGAGCAGTACTTC. Encoded protein: CASSDRGPLYEQYF.

The chain carries TRBV4-1 and TRBJ2-6; D is possibly TRBD2 (6 bases). This CDR3 contains 17 residues. V was shortened by 1 base and J by 4 bases, with 14 bases between the two germline ends. Looked up from germline, CDR1 is MGHRA and CDR2 is YSYEKL. The CDR3 bases are TGCGCCAGCAGCCAAGCCCCTGCGGGGCGGGGGGCCAACGTCCTGACTTTC. Its translation is CASSQAPAGRGANVLTF.

V and J are TRBV18 and TRBJ2-1, with D unclear. Trimming pared 3 bases from V and 4 bases from J, leaving 10 bases between. Germline CDR1 reads KGHSH; CDR2 reads LQKENI. CDR3 length equals 14 residues. CDR3 nucleotide sequence: TGTGCCAGCTCACCTACGGCGGCTTACAATGAGCAGTTCTTC. Protein sequence: CASSPTAAYNEQFF.

V gene TRBV28 combines with J gene TRBJ1-2; perhaps TRBD1 as D (6 bases). The V gene lost 3 bases and the J gene lost 8 bases, with 16 bases spanning the gap. The germline V gene has CDR1 MDHEN and CDR2 SYDVKM. This CDR3 region has 14 residues. The CDR3 loop is CASSFPGTLGGYTF. The CDR3 DNA reads TGTGCCAGCAGTTTTCCCGGGACACTCGGCGGCTACACCTTC.

V and J are TRBV18 and TRBJ2-1; 8 nucleotides agree with TRBD1. V was clipped by 0 bases and J by 2 bases; unmatched bases: 6. This CDR3 is built from 17 residues. The germline V gene encodes CDR1 KGHSH and CDR2 LQKENI. For the CDR3, the DNA is TGTGCCAGCTCACCACCGACAGGGGAAAACCCCTACAATGAGCAGTTCTTC. This encodes CASSPPTGENPYNEQFF.

The rearrangement links TRBV7-2 to TRBJ2-5; 7 bases match TRBD2. V shed 5 bases and J 7 bases; nucleotides not matched to a gene: 7. This CDR3 is 13 amino acids long. Germline CDR1 is SGHTA and CDR2 is FQGNSA. The CDR3 protein is CASSPGLVRTQYF. The CDR3 nucleotides are TGTGCCAGCAGCCCAGGACTAGTTCGGACCCAGTACTTC. The full variable domain, its missing parts supplied by reference TRBV7-2 and TRBJ2-5, is GAGVSQSPSNKVTEKGKDVELRCDPISGHTALYWYRQSLGQGLEFLIYFQGNSAPDKSGLPSDRFSAERTGGSVSTLTIQRTQQEDSAVYLCASSPGLVRTQYFGPGTRLLVL.